This TCR beta chain was sequenced in a study of shared clonotypes between healthy human individuals. Study findings and constraints: Investigators expected sequencing depth to affect clonotype sharing among donors. At large depth, rarefaction still showed sorted-subset sequencing to be incomplete.

Caucasian adults living in Nashville, Tennessee, provided all samples. About this clone: Antigen unknown.

Some clones are missing from TCRdb's copy, which holds only in-frame ones; the method was immunoSEQ multiplex PCR. The table includes over 1.4 million clones, around 95% detected once. Trimming at V came to 0 bases and at J to 4 bases, leaving 7 bases not matched to a gene. The germline CDR1 and CDR2 sequences are SGHKS and YYEKEE (reference sequence). The CDR3 runs 15 residues. The sample taken for sequencing was naive CD4+ T cells sorted from blood. As to subset: CD45RA+ positively selected. This sequence joins TRBV5-5 and TRBJ2-7; 7 positions agree with TRBD2. This TCR derives from a man aged 30-40 years in good health. As DNA, the CDR3 is TGTGCCAGCAGCTTGGGCGGGAGCCTAAGATACGAGCAGTACTTC. Translating it yields CASSLGGSLRYEQYF.